The 30 T cell receptor beta chains in this list originate from one sample, sequenced in a study of vaccination effects on CD4 cells after COVID-19. Repertoires were generated with immunoSEQ multiplex PCR, while TCRdb's copy carries only in-frame clones and drops some. This table has 30,000 to 45,000 clones, over 65% appearing once. For these receptors, no antigen is known. Antigen-specific CD4+ T cells expanded by the ViraFEST assay with viral peptide pools were then sequenced. Isolation of CD4+ T cells took place after about 10 days of culture. None of these healthy vaccinees had been infected with SARS-CoV-2 before vaccination. This material consisted of CD4+ T cells from PBMCs cultured with HCoV-OC43 spike peptides, taken before COVID-19 vaccination. Described subset: HCoV-OC43 spike overlapping peptide pool stimulation. These receptors were taken from a human donor who received a COVID-19 vaccine.

The genes are TRBV6-5 and TRBJ2-5; 10 positions agree with TRBD2. This CDR3 region has 15 residues. Germline lookup yields CDR1 MNHEY and CDR2 SVGAGI. V dropped 7 bases and J dropped 4; count of bases not matched to a gene: 9. In DNA form, the CDR3 reads TGTGCCAGCAATGGGCTAGCGGGAGTCGGAGAGACCCAGTACTTC. This translates into CASNGLAGVGETQYF.

The rearrangement joins TRBV18 to TRBJ2-1, with unresolved D. The CDR3 is made up of 11 amino acids. V was shortened by 5 bases and J by 10 bases, with 9 bases between the two germline ends. The germline V gene encodes CDR1 KGHSH and CDR2 LQKENI. The CDR3 DNA reads as TGTGCCAGCTCAGCAGTCCTCGAGCAGTTCTTC. Its protein is CASSAVLEQFF.

CDR3 protein: CATSRDKGGSDTQYF. The CDR3 bases are TGTGCCACCAGCAGAGATAAAGGAGGTTCAGATACGCAGTATTTT. V usage is TRBV15 and J usage is TRBJ2-3; TRBD2 might be the D (5 bases). Germline lookup yields CDR1 LNHNV and CDR2 YYDKDF (reference sequence). CDR3 length: 15 amino acids. The germline V and J ends were trimmed by 0 bases and 4 bases, with 11 bases remaining between them.

The rearrangement joins TRBV30 to TRBJ2-7; 7 nucleotides match TRBD2. V was clipped by 3 bases and J by 5 bases; unmatched bases: 7. This CDR3 comprises 13 residues. Germline CDR1 reads GTSNPN; CDR2 reads SVGIG (reference sequence). The DNA for the CDR3 is TGTGCCTGGAGAGCGGGGCCTATTGACGAGCAGTACTTC. Translated, it gives CAWRAGPIDEQYF. Drawing the rest from reference TRBV30 and TRBJ2-7, the complete variable domain is SQTIHQWPATLVQPVGSPLSLECTVEGTSNPNLYWYRQAAGRGLQLLFYSVGIGQISSEVPQNLSASRPQDRQFILSSKKLLLSDSGFYLCAWRAGPIDEQYFGPGTRLTVT.

The V gene is TRBV4-1, the J gene TRBJ2-5; the match to TRBD2 covers 9 bases. CDR1 is MGHRA and CDR2 is YSYEKL in the germline V gene. Unmatched junction bases numbered 8, after V lost 1 base and J lost 5 bases. This CDR3 is built from 16 residues. DNA of the CDR3: TGCGCCAGCAGCCAAGCGGGCGGGGGGGCCCGGGAGACCCAGTACTTC. Residues: CASSQAGGGARETQYF.

This chain links TRBV29-1 with TRBJ1-1; no clear D. V lost 3 bases and J lost 6, with 11 bases in between. This CDR3 is 12 amino acids long. Germline CDR1 SQVTM, CDR2 ANQGSEA. The CDR3 region is CSVDIVYAEAFF. In DNA, the CDR3 is TGCAGCGTTGATATCGTTTACGCTGAAGCTTTCTTT.

CDR3 loop: CASQQGRNEQFF. The CDR3 DNA follows: TGTGCCAGCCAGCAGGGCCGGAATGAGCAGTTCTTC. This chain connects TRBV6-5 to TRBJ2-1; D may be TRBD1 (5 bases). Germline V gene lookup returns CDR1 MNHEY and CDR2 SVGAGI. This CDR3 has 12 residues. The V and J ends lost 8 bases and 7 bases respectively, with 12 bases between them.

The chain joins TRBV7-9 to TRBJ1-6; weak D call: TRBD1 (6 bases). The CDR3 consists of 15 residues. The V end lost 2 bases, the J end lost 9 bases, and 14 bases lay between the germline ends. CDR1 is SEHNR and CDR2 is FQNEAQ in the germline V gene (reference sequence). CDR3 loop: CASSLSTGAVSPLHF. The CDR3 nucleotides read TGTGCCAGCAGCTTATCGACAGGAGCGGTTTCACCCCTCCACTTT.

The rearrangement uses TRBV30 and TRBJ1-4; D is ambiguous. This CDR3 has 15 residues. V lost 2 bases and J 6 bases, leaving 16 bases between the germline ends. Germline-derived CDR1 and CDR2 are GTSNPN and SVGIG (reference sequence). Here the CDR3 DNA reads TGTGCCTGGAGTCCCCGGGTGGGGAGGGATGAAAAACTGTTTTTT. Translation gives CAWSPRVGRDEKLFF.

This clone has only one observation. This chain links TRBV6-5 with TRBJ2-7; 7 nucleotides line up with TRBD1. The germline V gene encodes CDR1 MNHEY and CDR2 SVGAGI. The V and J ends lost 5 bases and 1 base, in that order; junction bases with no gene match: 8. The CDR3 runs to 15 residues. The CDR3, as DNA: TGTGCCAGCAGTCGAACCGGGACAGAGTCCTACGAGCAGTACTTC. This codes for CASSRTGTESYEQYF.

The chain links TRBV13 to TRBJ1-5, with D tentatively TRBD1 (5 bases). From germline, CDR1 is PRHDT and CDR2 FYEKMQ (reference sequence). The CDR3 loop spans 15 amino acids. V was pared by 1 base and J by 5 bases, with 12 bases between. CDR3 amino acids: CASSLDRDLDQPQHF. In DNA, the CDR3 is TGTGCCAGCAGCTTAGACCGGGACCTTGATCAGCCCCAGCATTTT.

The rearrangement joins TRBV3-1 (or the pseudogene TRBV3-2) to TRBJ2-7; 9 bases map to TRBD2. CDR3 size: 13 residues. From germline, CDR1 is LGHDT and CDR2 YNNKEL (reference sequence). The V gene end was trimmed by 5 bases and the J gene end by 4 bases; junction bases not matched to a gene: 3. CDR3 residues: CASSGSGGYEQYF. The CDR3 DNA reads TGTGCCAGCAGCGGCAGCGGGGGGTACGAGCAGTACTTC.

The chain is built from TRBV10-2 and TRBJ1-1; the D is unclear. This CDR3 spans 13 amino acids. V lost 4 bases to trimming and J lost 2 bases, with 8 bases between them. CDR1 is WSHSY, CDR2 SAAADI, per germline. The CDR3 DNA reads TGCGCCAGCAGTGTGGTTTACAACACTGAAGCTTTCTTT. It encodes CASSVVYNTEAFF.

The chain combines TRBV5-6 with TRBJ2-1; D is perhaps TRBD1 or TRBD2 (5 bases each). The CDR3 spans 17 residues. Germline CDR1 SGHDT, CDR2 YYEEEE. V lost 0 bases, J lost 0 bases, and 13 bases lay in between. Here the CDR3 reads CASSLGWGSSSYNEQFF. In DNA, the CDR3 is TGTGCCAGCAGCTTGGGGTGGGGGAGCAGCTCCTACAATGAGCAGTTCTTC.

J is TRBJ2-5 and V is TRBV7-9; D may be TRBD1 (6 bases). Germline values: CDR1 SEHNR, CDR2 FQNEAQ (reference sequence). V was trimmed by 5 bases and J by 4 bases, leaving 17 bases between them. The CDR3 spans 15 residues. The CDR3 DNA reads TGTGCCAGCAGCCCATACAGGGATACCCTAGAGACCCAGTACTTC. Amino acid sequence: CASSPYRDTLETQYF.

The table lists this clone with a few counts. The chain couples TRBV7-9 to TRBJ2-2; no firm D call. The CDR3 length is 16 residues. V was clipped by 2 bases and J by 4 bases, with 14 bases between them. The germline CDR1 and CDR2 sequences are SEHNR and FQNEAQ (reference sequence). In DNA form, the CDR3 reads TGTGCCAGCAGCTTAAGAGGCAGCTCTCCCACCGGGGAGCTGTTTTTT. It yields the protein CASSLRGSSPTGELFF.

This clone was detected only a few times. This chain joins TRBV4-1 and TRBJ2-7; D unclear. Germline V gives CDR1 MGHRA, CDR2 YSYEKL. Between the trimmed V and J ends, which lost 3 bases and 1 base, there was a span of 10 bases. This CDR3 has 14 amino acids. This chain's CDR3 is CASSQGPRSYEQYF. The CDR3 region has the DNA TGCGCCAGCAGCCAGGGTCCGAGGTCCTACGAGCAGTACTTC.

The chain recombines TRBV7-2 with TRBJ2-5; TRBD2 is a possible D gene (5 bases). Germline assignment: CDR1 SGHTA and CDR2 FQGNSA. The ends were cut back, 0 bases at V and 2 bases at J, with 16 bases in the middle. The length of the CDR3 is 17 residues. CDR3 in amino acids: CASSLARWGEVQETQYF. In DNA, the CDR3 is TGTGCCAGCAGCTTAGCTCGATGGGGAGAGGTACAAGAGACCCAGTACTTC.

V and J are TRBV6-5 and TRBJ2-3; 9 nucleotides match TRBD1. CDR3 length equals 15 residues. CDR1 is MNHEY, CDR2 SVGAGI, per germline. Trimming cost V 2 bases and J 4 bases; bases outside gene matches: 4. This CDR3 reads CASSYQDRGADTQYF. In nucleotides, the CDR3 is TGTGCCAGCAGTTACCAGGACAGGGGCGCAGATACGCAGTATTTT.

The chain combines TRBV4-1 with TRBJ2-5, with 7 positions matching TRBD2. V gave up 3 bases and J gave up 3 bases; unmatched junction bases: 22. Per germline, CDR1 MGHRA and CDR2 YSYEKL. This CDR3 has 20 amino acids. The CDR3 DNA sequence: TGCGCCAGCAGCCACTTCCGATGGGAGGCTAGCGGCACTGTTGAAGAGACCCAGTACTTC. Its protein product is CASSHFRWEASGTVEETQYF.

The rearrangement uses TRBV25-1 and TRBJ2-1; 9 bases align to TRBD1. This CDR3 has 15 amino acids. Germline CDR1 reads MGHDK; CDR2 reads SYGVNS. Trimming at V came to 4 bases and at J to 5 bases, leaving 6 bases not matched to a gene. As DNA, the CDR3 is TGTGCCAGCAGTGCGGACAGGGGTTACGACAATGAGCAGTTCTTC. Encoded protein: CASSADRGYDNEQFF.

This chain uses TRBV19 with TRBJ1-5; D may be TRBD1 (6 bases). Trimming shortened V by 2 bases and J by 6 bases, and 14 bases separated the two germline ends. Germline V gene sequence: CDR1 LNHDA, CDR2 SQIVND (reference sequence). The length of the CDR3 is 15 residues. CDR3 amino acids: CASSIKGGMGQPQHF. The DNA for the CDR3 is TGTGCCAGTAGTATAAAGGGGGGGATGGGTCAGCCCCAGCATTTT.

This sequence joins TRBV3-1 (or the pseudogene TRBV3-2) and TRBJ2-3, with no clear D. Germline CDR1 reads LGHDT; CDR2 reads YNNKEL (reference sequence). V gave up 3 bases and J gave up 4 bases, with 11 bases separating them. The CDR3 consists of 14 residues. The CDR3 DNA is TGTGCCAGCAGCCATTGGTCGGTCCCAGATACGCAGTATTTT. The encoded protein is CASSHWSVPDTQYF.

The chain joins TRBV4-1 to TRBJ1-2, with D possibly matching TRBD1 (5 bases). Trimming pared 4 bases from V and 5 bases from J, leaving 20 bases between. The V gene's germline CDR1 is MGHRA and CDR2 YSYEKL. This CDR3 is built from 16 residues. The DNA of the CDR3 is TGCGCCAGCAGCCCAGCCGGGACGGCAAGGGTATATGGCTACACCTTC. Translation gives CASSPAGTARVYGYTF.

V gene TRBV25-1 combines with J gene TRBJ2-1; the D is unclear. The CDR3 consists of 11 residues. V was clipped by 6 bases and J by 3 bases, with 3 bases between them. Germline CDR1 and CDR2: MGHDK and SYGVNS. In nucleotides, the CDR3 is TGTGCCAGCAGGGACTACAATGAGCAGTTCTTC. Amino acid sequence: CASRDYNEQFF.

This chain uses TRBV21-1 with TRBJ1-6; the table calls TRBD1, which could not be checked here. TRBV21-1 is termed a pseudogene. The CDR3 is 13 amino acids. CDR3 sequence reads: CAGNRVANSPLHF. CDR3 DNA sequence: TGTGCCGGTAACAGGGTAGCGAATTCACCCCTCCACTTT.

The chain combines TRBV7-2 with TRBJ2-7; D is possibly TRBD1 (5 bases). This CDR3 has 13 amino acids. V shed 5 bases and J shed 3 bases, with 11 bases lying between them. Per the germline V gene, CDR1 is SGHTA and CDR2 is FQGNSA. CDR3 sequence reads: CASSPQGRYEQYF. DNA of the CDR3: TGTGCCAGCAGCCCCCAGGGCCGCTACGAGCAGTACTTC.

This clone was counted only a few times. The chain links TRBV19 to TRBJ1-5, with 12 bases that match TRBD1. The ends lost 5 bases at V and 6 bases at J; junction bases unmatched: 5. Germline-derived CDR1 and CDR2 are LNHDA and SQIVND (reference sequence). This CDR3 spans 15 amino acids. DNA for the CDR3: TGTGCCAGTAGTGACCGGGACAGGGGGCGTCAGCCCCAGCATTTT. It translates to CASSDRDRGRQPQHF.

This clone has more than one count but fewer than ten. J is TRBJ1-4 and V is TRBV5-6, with 7 bases matching TRBD1. The CDR3 contains 16 residues. The germline V gene has CDR1 SGHDT and CDR2 YYEEEE. V trimming: 4 bases; J trimming: 8 bases; junction bases outside the gene matches: 14. Here the CDR3 DNA reads TGTGCCAGCAGCCCGCCTAGACAGGGCCTGCGGGAAAAACTGTTTTTT. Residues: CASSPPRQGLREKLFF. Combining the CDR3 with reference TRBV5-6 and TRBJ1-4 gives the whole variable domain DAGVTQSPTHLIKTRGQQVTLRCSPKSGHDTVSWYQQALGQGPQFIFQYYEEEERQRGNFPDRFSGHQFPNYSSELNVNALLLGDSALYLCASSPPRQGLREKLFFGSGTQLSVL.

This clone occurred a few times. The CDR3 region has the DNA TGTGCCAGCAGCCACGGGCCAGGGGACAGGGGTTTCTACGAGCAGTACTTC. Amino acids: CASSHGPGDRGFYEQYF. The chain recombines TRBV3-1 (or the pseudogene TRBV3-2) with TRBJ2-7; 10 bases fit TRBD1. The V gene's germline CDR1 is LGHDT and CDR2 YNNKEL (reference sequence). The V segment lost 3 bases and the J segment 3 bases; nucleotides outside the gene matches: 11. The CDR3 extends over 17 amino acids.